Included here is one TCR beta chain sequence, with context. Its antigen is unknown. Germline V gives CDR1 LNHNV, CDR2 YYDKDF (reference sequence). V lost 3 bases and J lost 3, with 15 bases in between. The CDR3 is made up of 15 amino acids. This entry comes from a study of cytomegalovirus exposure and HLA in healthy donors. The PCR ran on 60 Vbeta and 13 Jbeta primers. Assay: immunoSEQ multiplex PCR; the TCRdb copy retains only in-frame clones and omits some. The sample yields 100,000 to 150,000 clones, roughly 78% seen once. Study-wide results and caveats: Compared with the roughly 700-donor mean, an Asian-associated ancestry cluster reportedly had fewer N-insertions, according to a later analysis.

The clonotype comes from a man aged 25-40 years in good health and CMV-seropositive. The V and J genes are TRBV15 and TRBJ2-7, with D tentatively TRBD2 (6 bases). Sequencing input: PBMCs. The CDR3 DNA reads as TGTGCCACCAGCAGGGGCAGGCTAGCGAACTACGAGCAGTACTTC. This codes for CATSRGRLANYEQYF.